The 18 T cell receptor beta chains presented below share a single source sample, sequenced in a study of OX40 agonist ivuxolimab in advanced cancers. Profiled with immunoSEQ multiplex PCR; TCRdb holds only in-frame clones, not every one. This sample has about 45,000 clones, with about nine tenths found just once. This specimen consisted of CD4+ or CD8+ T cells sorted from blood, obtained in a trial of the OX40 agonist ivuxolimab. The receptors were sampled from an adult with an advanced solid tumor such as melanoma, head and neck, liver or kidney cancer.

The chain carries TRBV4-2 and TRBJ2-1, with 9 positions matching TRBD2. The J segment lost 6 bases and the V segment lost 0 bases, leaving 9 bases of the junction unmatched. The CDR3 has 17 residues. Germline CDR1 LGHNA, CDR2 YNFKEQ. CDR3 nucleotides: TGTGCCAGCAGCCAAGAAGTGGCGGGAGGGATCCTCAATGAGCAGTTCTTC. Translated: CASSQEVAGGILNEQFF.

The chain recombines TRBV28 with TRBJ2-7; 12 bases agree with TRBD2. Unmatched junction bases numbered 8, after V lost 4 bases and J lost 7 bases. CDR1 MDHEN and CDR2 SYDVKM come from the germline V gene. The CDR3 runs to 15 residues. The CDR3 reads CASSSSSGRVGEQYF. The CDR3 nucleotides read TGTGCCAGCAGTTCGTCTAGCGGGAGGGTTGGGGAGCAGTACTTC.

V gene TRBV4-3 combines with J gene TRBJ2-1; D uncertain. This CDR3 region has 15 residues. V lost 5 bases, J lost 0 bases, and 11 bases lay in between. Germline V lookup: CDR1 LGHNA, CDR2 YSLEER. DNA of the CDR3: TGCGCCAGCAGCATTGACCGTAGCTCCTACAATGAGCAGTTCTTC. Protein product: CASSIDRSSYNEQFF.

The CDR3: CASREMVGQGFYEQYF. For the CDR3, the DNA is TGTGCCAGCCGAGAAATGGTTGGACAGGGGTTCTACGAGCAGTACTTC. This rearrangement joins TRBV27 to TRBJ2-7; TRBD1 matches at 9 bases. Germline CDR1 MNHEY, CDR2 SMNVEV (reference sequence). This CDR3 spans 16 amino acids. J was trimmed by 3 bases and V by 8 bases; bases with no gene match: 14.

The rearrangement links TRBV6-5 to TRBJ2-3; D unclear. Germline-derived CDR1 and CDR2 are MNHEY and SVGAGI. The CDR3 is made up of 11 amino acids. The V gene lost 5 bases and the J gene lost 2 bases, with 2 bases spanning the gap. The CDR3 here is CASSNTDTQYF. The CDR3 DNA reads TGTGCCAGCAGTAACACAGATACGCAGTATTTT.

The chain uses TRBV27 and TRBJ2-1; 10 nucleotides align to TRBD2. This CDR3 is built from 18 residues. V lost 3 bases and J lost 0; bases outside the gene matches: 8. The germline V gene encodes CDR1 MNHEY and CDR2 SMNVEV (reference sequence). DNA for the CDR3: TGTGCCAGCAGTTTGAGCGGGAGGGCCTCCCTCTCCTACAATGAGCAGTTCTTC. Translation: CASSLSGRASLSYNEQFF.

By share, this clone counts as medium-sized (0.01 to 0.1%). V is TRBV4-3 and J is TRBJ1-4; maybe TRBD1 (6 bases). V shed 3 bases and J shed 8 bases, with 16 bases lying between them. This CDR3 has 15 amino acids. Germline CDR1 and CDR2: LGHNA and YSLEER. The CDR3 region has the DNA TGCGCCAGCAGCCAGTTACAGGGTCCGGAGGAAAAACTGTTTTTT. As protein: CASSQLQGPEEKLFF.

The rearrangement joins TRBV4-1 to TRBJ2-7; a possible D gene is TRBD1 (5 bases). The CDR3 is made up of 14 amino acids. The germline V gene encodes CDR1 MGHRA and CDR2 YSYEKL. V was pared by 0 bases and J by 3 bases, with 9 bases between. CDR3 residues: CASSQDTGFYEQYF. The CDR3 DNA sequence: TGCGCCAGCAGCCAAGATACAGGTTTCTACGAGCAGTACTTC.

This clone has only one observation. The chain carries TRBV6-5 and TRBJ2-3, with D uncertain. This CDR3 spans 15 amino acids. Germline V gene sequence: CDR1 MNHEY, CDR2 SVGAGI. V was shortened by 6 bases and J by 4 bases, with 17 bases between the two germline ends. CDR3 protein: CASRLGEPASDTQYF. Written as DNA, the CDR3 is TGTGCCAGCAGACTTGGAGAGCCTGCTTCAGATACGCAGTATTTT.

The V call is TRBV7-6, the J call TRBJ2-7, with 7 bases matching TRBD2. The V gene end was trimmed by 4 bases and the J gene end by 7 bases; junction bases not matched to a gene: 13. Germline V lookup: CDR1 SGHVS, CDR2 FNYEAQ. The CDR3 spans 15 residues. This CDR3 reads CASSSTSAGVGEQYF. The CDR3 DNA follows: TGTGCCAGCAGCTCAACATCGGCGGGAGTTGGTGAGCAGTACTTC.

This clone was observed a handful of times. The genes are TRBV7-9 and TRBJ2-5, with 8 nucleotides matching TRBD1. The germline CDR1 and CDR2 sequences are SEHNR and FQNEAQ (reference sequence). With 5 bases clipped from V and 1 base from J, the junction kept 3 bases outside the gene matches. This CDR3 has 14 amino acids. The DNA for the CDR3 is TGTGCCAGCAGCCGTCAGGGGGCCCAAGAGACCCAGTACTTC. Its translation is CASSRQGAQETQYF.

The chain joins TRBV28 to TRBJ2-1; either TRBD1 or TRBD2 may supply D (5 bases each). The CDR3 covers 12 residues. The germline V gene has CDR1 MDHEN and CDR2 SYDVKM. V was trimmed by 4 bases and J by 10 bases, leaving 11 bases between them. CDR3 region: CASSSGPREQFF. The CDR3 DNA is TGTGCCAGCAGTTCGGGACCCCGGGAGCAGTTCTTC.

V usage is TRBV10-2 and J usage is TRBJ1-1; tentatively, D is TRBD1 (6 bases). The CDR3 loop spans 14 amino acids. Germline V gene sequence: CDR1 WSHSY, CDR2 SAAADI. Trimming shortened V by 6 bases and J by 0 bases, and 11 bases separated the two germline ends. The CDR3 reads CASREGQMNTEAFF. For the CDR3, the DNA is TGCGCCAGCAGGGAAGGACAGATGAACACTGAAGCTTTCTTT.

In this sample, this clone turned up a few times. This rearrangement joins TRBV28 to TRBJ1-1; no definite D call. Germline CDR1 is MDHEN and CDR2 is SYDVKM. This CDR3 spans 14 amino acids. V lost 5 bases and J lost 1, with 11 bases in between. CDR3 bases: TGTGCCAGCAGTCAACAACAGTGGAACACTGAAGCTTTCTTT. Translating it yields CASSQQQWNTEAFF.

The rearrangement uses TRBV7-9 and TRBJ2-2; D not certain. Trimming cost V 4 bases and J 3 bases, with 6 bases left between them. The CDR3 has 13 residues. Germline lookup yields CDR1 SEHNR and CDR2 FQNEAQ (reference sequence). CDR3: CASSYIYTGELFF. In DNA form, the CDR3 reads TGTGCCAGCAGCTACATATACACCGGGGAGCTGTTTTTT.

J is TRBJ1-1 and V is TRBV6-1; D remains unclear. Germline V gene sequence: CDR1 MNHNS, CDR2 SASEGT. V was cut by 8 bases and J by 3 bases, with 13 bases left in between. The CDR3 loop spans 13 amino acids. The CDR3 is CASSGRADTEAFF. CDR3 bases: TGTGCCAGCTCGGGCCGGGCGGACACTGAAGCTTTCTTT.

The V gene is TRBV5-4, the J gene TRBJ2-1; weak D call: TRBD2 (5 bases). Germline V CDR1 and CDR2: SGHNT, YYREEE (reference sequence). V was trimmed by 0 bases and J by 6 bases, leaving 13 bases between them. This CDR3 spans 15 amino acids. The CDR3 nucleotides read TGTGCCAGCAGCTTGGCCGGGTTTAGCGTCAATGAGCAGTTCTTC. This codes for CASSLAGFSVNEQFF.

This clone has a handful of counts. This chain's CDR3 is CASSLGGRVTYEQYF. The CDR3 DNA reads TGTGCCAGCAGTTTAGGGGGCAGGGTGACGTACGAGCAGTACTTC. The rearrangement uses TRBV27 and TRBJ2-7; maybe TRBD1 (6 bases). The CDR3 sequence is 15 residues long. Germline CDR1 reads MNHEY; CDR2 reads SMNVEV (reference sequence). V lost 2 bases to trimming and J lost 4 bases, with 15 bases between them.